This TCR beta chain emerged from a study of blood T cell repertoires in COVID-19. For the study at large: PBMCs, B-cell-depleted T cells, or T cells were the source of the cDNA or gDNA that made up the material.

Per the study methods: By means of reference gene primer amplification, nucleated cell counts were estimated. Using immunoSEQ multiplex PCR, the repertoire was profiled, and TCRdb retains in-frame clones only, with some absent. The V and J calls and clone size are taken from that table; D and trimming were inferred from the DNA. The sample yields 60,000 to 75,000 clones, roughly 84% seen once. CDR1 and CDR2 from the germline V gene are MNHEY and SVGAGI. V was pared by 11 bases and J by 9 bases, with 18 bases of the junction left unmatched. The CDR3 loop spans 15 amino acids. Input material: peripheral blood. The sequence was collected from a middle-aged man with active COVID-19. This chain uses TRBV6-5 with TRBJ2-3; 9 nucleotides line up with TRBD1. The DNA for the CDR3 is TGTGCCTGCCTAATCGAGGGACAGGGTGTCTGGACGCAGTATTTT. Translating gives CACLIEGQGVWTQYF.